Listed here are 15 T cell receptor beta chains from one sample, sequenced in a study of T cell responses to AZD1222 COVID-19 vaccine. Only in-frame clones appear in the TCRdb table, and some are missing; sequencing was by immunoSEQ multiplex PCR. The sample lists over 85,000 clones; roughly 89% were seen once. This sample comprised peripheral blood, obtained 28 days after the second AZD1222 dose. The receptors were sampled from an adult who received the AZD1222 COVID-19 vaccine.

The genes are TRBV19 and TRBJ2-7, with D possibly matching TRBD1 (6 bases). Trimming shortened V by 1 base and J by 6 bases, and 7 bases separated the two germline ends. The CDR3 runs to 12 residues. The germline V gene encodes CDR1 LNHDA and CDR2 SQIVND (reference sequence). CDR3: CASSIGRGEQYF. The CDR3 DNA reads as TGTGCCAGTAGTATAGGCAGGGGCGAGCAGTACTTC.

The chain joins TRBV21-1 to TRBJ2-2; TRBD1 is taken as the D call from the table, unchecked against the DNA. TRBV21-1 is a recognized pseudogene. The CDR3 has 12 amino acids. CDR3 sequence reads: CASTTNTGELFF. The CDR3 nucleotides read TGTGCCAGCACCACGAACACCGGGGAGCTGTTTTTT.

This clone showed up just a few times. The genes are TRBV19 and TRBJ2-7; 11 bases match TRBD1. CDR1 and CDR2 from the germline V gene are LNHDA and SQIVND (reference sequence). The CDR3 loop spans 15 amino acids. Germline trimming cut 3 bases from V and 5 bases from J; bases unmatched to any gene: 6. This chain's CDR3 is CASSIVGTGGDEQYF. CDR3 nucleotide sequence: TGTGCCAGTAGTATCGTTGGGACAGGGGGGGACGAGCAGTACTTC.

The chain employs TRBV7-3 and TRBJ2-2; the D gene is possibly TRBD1 (6 bases). The germline gives CDR1 SGHTA, CDR2 FQGTGA. There are 16 residues in the CDR3. Trimming left V 5 bases short and J 4 bases short, with 17 bases between. In DNA form, the CDR3 reads TGTGCCAGCAGCACAGTCGTACAGGGTCGCACCGGGGAGCTGTTTTTT. Translated: CASSTVVQGRTGELFF.

The chain employs TRBV3-1 (or the pseudogene TRBV3-2) and TRBJ1-3, with D possibly TRBD1 on 6 matching bases. Germline V gene lookup returns CDR1 LGHDT and CDR2 YNNKEL (reference sequence). CDR3 length: 15 amino acids. V lost 2 bases and J 0 bases, leaving 8 bases between the germline ends. The CDR3 DNA follows: TGTGCCAGCAGCCAAAGGGGGAGCTCTGGAAACACCATATATTTT. This sequence encodes CASSQRGSSGNTIYF.

The J gene is TRBJ1-1, the V gene TRBV19; D is possibly TRBD1 (5 bases). This CDR3 is 13 amino acids long. Germline V CDR1 and CDR2: LNHDA, SQIVND (reference sequence). V was shortened by 6 bases and J by 8 bases, with 16 bases between the two germline ends. The CDR3 bases are TGTGCCAGTAGCCCCTCGATGGGGCCGGAAGCTTTCTTT. It yields the protein CASSPSMGPEAFF.

The chain couples TRBV18 to TRBJ1-5; 7 bases line up with TRBD1. J gave up 7 bases and V 4 bases, and 7 bases lay outside the gene matches. The CDR3 covers 14 residues. Germline lookup yields CDR1 KGHSH and CDR2 LQKENI. The CDR3 reads CASSLTGARQPQHF. CDR3 in DNA: TGTGCCAGCTCACTCACAGGGGCCAGGCAGCCCCAGCATTTT.

The CDR3 here is CASSQADRYGYTF. The CDR3 region has the DNA TGCGCCAGCAGCCAAGCGGACCGTTATGGCTACACCTTC. The V and J genes are TRBV4-3 and TRBJ1-2, with D unresolved. Trimming cost V 1 base and J 5 bases, with 8 bases left between them. The germline CDR1 and CDR2 sequences are LGHNA and YSLEER. This CDR3 has 13 residues.

The V and J genes are TRBV4-2 and TRBJ1-4, with 8 nucleotides matching TRBD1. The CDR3 consists of 15 residues. Germline values: CDR1 LGHNA, CDR2 YNFKEQ. J lost 6 bases, V lost 1 base, and 4 bases had no gene match. The CDR3 loop is CASSQVATGDEKLFF. The CDR3 DNA follows: TGTGCCAGCAGCCAAGTAGCGACAGGGGATGAAAAACTGTTTTTT.

To note about this clone: Within the sample, other DNA sequences also encode this same CDR3. CDR3 amino acids: CASSQGQGDEQYF. CDR3 nucleotide sequence: TGCGCCAGCAGCCAGGGACAGGGCGACGAGCAGTACTTC. The V gene is TRBV4-1, the J gene TRBJ2-7, with TRBD1 identical over 9 bases. V was clipped by 3 bases and J by 5 bases; unmatched bases: 2. Germline CDR1 reads MGHRA; CDR2 reads YSYEKL. CDR3 size: 13 residues.

The J gene is TRBJ2-7, the V gene TRBV5-1; TRBD1 is a possible D gene (5 bases). CDR1 is SGHRS and CDR2 is YFSETQ in the germline V gene. Trimming took off 4 bases at V and 0 bases at J, with 17 bases between the two ends. CDR3 length: 16 residues. The CDR3 DNA follows: TGCGCCAGCAGCCCCTCCGCAGGGATCCCCTCCTACGAGCAGTACTTC. Protein: CASSPSAGIPSYEQYF.

CDR3 sequence reads: CAISAGRDNEKLFF. Here the CDR3 DNA reads TGTGCCATCAGTGCTGGGCGGGATAATGAAAAACTGTTTTTT. The chain is built from TRBV10-3 and TRBJ1-4, with D unclear. CDR1 and CDR2 from the germline V gene are ENHRY and SYGVKD. V was pared by 4 bases and J by 4 bases, with 10 bases between. The CDR3 runs 14 residues.

The CDR3 loop reads CATQLQGNQPQHF. The CDR3 DNA reads TGTGCCACCCAGTTGCAGGGCAATCAGCCCCAGCATTTT. The genes are TRBV15 and TRBJ1-5; D not resolved. The CDR3 sequence is 13 residues long. Trimming took 8 bases from V and 2 from J, leaving 10 bases between them. CDR1 and CDR2 (germline): LNHNV, YYDKDF (reference sequence). Drawing the rest from reference TRBV15 and TRBJ1-5, the complete variable domain is DAMVIQNPRYQVTQFGKPVTLSCSQTLNHNVMYWYQQKSSQAPKLLFHYYDKDFNNEADTPDNFQSRRPNTSFCFLDIRSPGLGDTAMYLCATQLQGNQPQHFGDGTRLSIL.

The J gene is TRBJ1-1, the V gene TRBV4-3, with TRBD1 as a possible D gene (5 bases). V was cut by 0 bases and J by 11 bases, with 16 bases left in between. The CDR3 contains 14 residues. CDR1 LGHNA and CDR2 YSLEER come from the germline V gene. The CDR3: CASSQDTGAWKAFF. CDR3 nucleotide sequence: TGCGCCAGCAGCCAAGACACCGGGGCGTGGAAGGCTTTCTTT.

This chain uses TRBV2 with TRBJ1-5, with a weak D call TRBD1 (6 bases). This CDR3 is 16 amino acids long. Germline V gives CDR1 SNHLY, CDR2 FYNNEI. Trimming stripped 6 bases from V and 0 bases from J, with 15 bases between. The CDR3 DNA reads as TGTGCCAGCAGCCAGGGGACAAACCCTAGCAATCAGCCCCAGCATTTT. Its translation is CASSQGTNPSNQPQHF.